These T cell receptor beta chains were read from a single sample in a study of blood T cell repertoires in COVID-19. The assay was immunoSEQ multiplex PCR, and TCRdb's table has in-frame clones only and misses some. The sample includes about 250,000 clones, about 93% of them seen just once. Sequences were obtained from peripheral blood. Source of these receptors: a young man with COVID-19, enrolled during active disease. Each CDR3 is given with its conserved first and last residue. A D gene is named only where the DNA matches it firmly. Clone size is stated in some rows and not others, as once, few, many or a class when expanded.

j_call | v_call | d_call | clone_size | cdr3_aa | cdr3_nt
TRBJ1-6 | TRBV9 | TRBD1 | - | CASSEGTGGAESPLHF | TGTGCCAGCAGCGAGGGGACAGGGGGCGCAGAGTCACCCCTCCACTTT
TRBJ1-2 | TRBV6-2/TRBV6-3 | - | - | CASSYDSVYNYGYTF | TGTGCCAGCAGTTACGACAGCGTATATAACTATGGCTACACCTTC
TRBJ2-3 | TRBV6-5 | - | - | CASSWSPAIRTDTQYF | TGTGCCAGCAGTTGGAGCCCGGCGATTAGGACAGATACGCAGTATTTT
TRBJ2-1 | TRBV4-1 | - | - | CASSQVPGQTYNEQFF | TGCGCCAGCAGCCAAGTTCCGGGACAAACCTACAATGAGCAGTTCTTC
TRBJ2-1 | TRBV2 | - | - | CASRGDSSYNEQFF | TGTGCCAGCAGGGGGGACTCCTCCTACAATGAGCAGTTCTTC
TRBJ2-5 | TRBV18 | - | - | CASSSGNQETQYF | TGTGCCAGCTCCTCAGGAAACCAAGAGACCCAGTACTTC
TRBJ1-4 | TRBV3-1/TRBV3-2 | TRBD1 | - | CASSPGTGGGNEKLFF | TGTGCCAGCAGCCCCGGGACAGGGGGCGGTAATGAAAAACTGTTTTTT
TRBJ2-3 | TRBV5-1 | TRBD2 | - | CASSWGTSDSTDTQYF | TGCGCCAGCAGCTGGGGGACTAGCGATAGCACAGATACGCAGTATTTT
TRBJ2-5 | TRBV9 | TRBD2 | - | CASSGPGTSGGMETQYF | TGTGCCAGCAGCGGACCCGGGACTAGCGGGGGGATGGAGACCCAGTACTTC
TRBJ2-7 | TRBV11-3 | TRBD1 | - | CASSLEAGGTHEQYF | TGTGCCAGCAGCTTAGAGGCAGGGGGAACCCACGAGCAGTACTTC
TRBJ1-6 | TRBV6-5 | - | once | CASSYPGSPLHF | TGTGCCAGCAGTTACCCGGGGTCACCCCTCCACTTT
TRBJ1-1 | TRBV7-6 | - | - | CASSSSSTEAFF | TGTGCCAGCAGCTCCAGTTCCACTGAAGCTTTCTTT
TRBJ2-1 | TRBV6-5 | TRBD1 | - | CASSPGQGYNEQFF | TGTGCCAGCAGTCCGGGACAGGGGTACAATGAGCAGTTCTTC
TRBJ1-4 | TRBV13 | TRBD1 | - | CASSLRTGGGEKLFF | TGTGCCAGCAGCCTCCGGACAGGGGGCGGTGAAAAACTGTTTTTT
TRBJ2-5 | TRBV4-1 | - | - | CASSQRGGSQETQYF | TGCGCCAGCAGCCAGAGGGGGGGGTCCCAAGAGACCCAGTACTTC
TRBJ2-7 | TRBV11-2 | - | - | CASSPPLFGIGAYEQYF | TGTGCCAGCAGCCCTCCCCTGTTCGGGATCGGAGCCTACGAGCAGTACTTC
TRBJ1-6 | TRBV10-1 | - | - | CASSESRDRNSPLHF | TGCGCCAGCAGTGAGTCCAGGGATCGAAATTCACCCCTCCACTTT
TRBJ2-1 | TRBV5-6 | TRBD2 | few | CASSLVGGGTYNEQFF | TGTGCCAGCAGCTTAGTAGGCGGGGGGACATACAATGAGCAGTTCTTC
TRBJ1-3 | TRBV9 | - | - | CASSYRGGVSGNTIYF | TGTGCCAGCAGCTACCGGGGTGGAGTATCTGGAAACACCATATATTTT
TRBJ2-7 | TRBV10-3 | - | - | CAISESRIIQGWHEQYF | TGTGCCATCAGTGAGTCGAGAATAATACAGGGTTGGCACGAGCAGTACTTC
TRBJ2-7 | TRBV5-1 | - | - | CASSLEVSRLREQYF | TGCGCCAGCAGCTTGGAAGTGTCACGATTGCGGGAGCAGTACTTC
TRBJ2-7 | TRBV10-1 | TRBD1 | - | CASSEAPGQGFYEQYF | TGCGCCAGCAGTGAAGCTCCGGGACAGGGTTTCTACGAGCAGTACTTC
TRBJ1-2 | TRBV7-2 | - | - | CASTTLLSPSYTF | TGTGCCAGCACCACGTTGTTATCCCCTAGCTACACCTTC
TRBJ2-1 | TRBV18 | TRBD1 | few | CASSLDRGRSDEQFF | TGTGCCAGCTCACTGGACAGGGGGCGCTCGGATGAGCAGTTCTTC
TRBJ2-1 | TRBV27 | TRBD2 | - | CASSLRPSGGALSSYNEQFF | TGTGCCAGCAGTCTCCGCCCTAGCGGGGGGGCGCTAAGCTCCTACAATGAGCAGTTCTTC
TRBJ2-1 | TRBV7-3 | TRBD1 | - | CASSADRGNEQFF | TGTGCCAGCAGCGCCGACAGGGGCAATGAGCAGTTCTTC
TRBJ2-3 | TRBV7-6 | - | - | CASSPLTNSLASF | TGTGCCAGCAGCCCACTTACTAATTCCCTAGCCTCTTTT
TRBJ2-2 | TRBV7-9 | - | once | CASSVGLGGELFF | TGTGCCAGCAGCGTGGGGCTTGGCGGGGAGCTGTTTTTT
TRBJ2-5 | TRBV9 | TRBD2 | - | CASSVTGGQETQYF | TGTGCCAGCAGCGTCACCGGGGGGCAAGAGACCCAGTACTTC
TRBJ1-2 | TRBV27 | TRBD1 | - | CASRAQGVDYGYTF | TGTGCCAGCAGGGCGCAGGGGGTAGACTATGGCTACACCTTC
TRBJ1-5 | TRBV6-5 | TRBD1 | - | CASAGDRTVRQPQHF | TGTGCCAGCGCGGGGGACAGGACGGTTCGGCAGCCCCAGCATTTT
TRBJ1-2 | TRBV4-1 | - | - | CASSQSFGYTF | TGCGCCAGCAGCCAATCGTTTGGCTACACCTTC
TRBJ1-1 | TRBV11-2 | TRBD1 | once | CASSLGDRGPGTEAFF | TGTGCCAGCAGCTTAGGAGACAGGGGGCCTGGCACTGAAGCTTTCTTT
TRBJ2-2 | TRBV7-3 | TRBD2 | - | CASSLNPAGGGTGELFF | TGTGCCAGCAGCTTAAATCCAGCGGGGGGGGGCACCGGGGAGCTGTTTTTT
TRBJ1-5 | TRBV30 | - | - | CAWSPSTFGNQPQHF | TGTGCCTGGAGCCCGTCAACATTTGGCAATCAGCCCCAGCATTTT
TRBJ1-3 | TRBV5-4 | - | - | CASSLEQAGNTIYF | TGTGCCAGCAGCTTGGAACAGGCCGGAAACACCATATATTTT
TRBJ2-1 | TRBV5-4 | TRBD2 | - | CASSRGLAGASSSYNEQFF | TGTGCCAGCAGCCGAGGGCTAGCGGGGGCCTCCAGCTCCTACAATGAGCAGTTCTTC
TRBJ2-7 | TRBV15 | - | once | CATSRDQQQVYEQYF | TGTGCCACCAGCAGAGATCAACAGCAAGTCTACGAGCAGTACTTC
TRBJ2-1 | TRBV24-1 | - | - | CATSDSGQGNEQFF | TGTGCCACCAGTGATTCAGGTCAGGGTAATGAGCAGTTCTTC